Given below is one T cell receptor (beta chain) in context. The record originates from a study of blood T cell repertoires in COVID-19. As for the study in general: The United States, Italy and Spain were the sources of the acute and convalescent COVID-19 samples. Nucleic acid was either cDNA or gDNA, and it came from T cells, B-cell-depleted T cells, or PBMCs.

As handled by the study authors: Amplification with reference gene primers provided the estimates of nucleated cell counts. Method: immunoSEQ multiplex PCR; TCRdb's copy keeps in-frame clones and lacks some. That table furnishes V, J and clone size, whereas the DNA furnished D and trimming. The sample has roughly 350,000 clones; around 85% are singletons. This CDR3 comprises 13 residues. The J segment lost 3 bases and the V segment lost 4 bases, leaving 2 bases of the junction unmatched. Looked up from germline, CDR1 is SNHLY and CDR2 is FYNNEI. Sequences were obtained from peripheral blood. This clonotype was sampled from a woman under 30 with acute or convalescent COVID-19. This rearrangement joins TRBV2 to TRBJ2-5; 7 bases fit TRBD2. Here the CDR3 DNA reads TGTGCCAGCAGTGGTGCGGGAGAAGAGACCCAGTACTTC. Its protein product is CASSGAGEETQYF.